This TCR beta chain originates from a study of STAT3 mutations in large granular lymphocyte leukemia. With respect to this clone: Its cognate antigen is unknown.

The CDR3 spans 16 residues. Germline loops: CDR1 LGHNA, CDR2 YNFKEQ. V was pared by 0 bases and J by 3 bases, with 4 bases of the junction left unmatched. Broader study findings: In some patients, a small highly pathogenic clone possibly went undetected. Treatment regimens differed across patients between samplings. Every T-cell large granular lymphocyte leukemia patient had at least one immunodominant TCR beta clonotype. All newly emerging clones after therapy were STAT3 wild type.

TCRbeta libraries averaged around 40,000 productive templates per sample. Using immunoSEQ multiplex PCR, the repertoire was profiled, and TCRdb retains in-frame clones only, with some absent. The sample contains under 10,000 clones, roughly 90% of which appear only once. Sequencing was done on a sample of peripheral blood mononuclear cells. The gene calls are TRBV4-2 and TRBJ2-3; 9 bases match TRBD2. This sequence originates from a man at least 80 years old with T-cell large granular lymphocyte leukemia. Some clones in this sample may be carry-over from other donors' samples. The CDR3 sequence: CASSQEASGDTDTQYF. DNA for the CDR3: TGTGCCAGCAGCCAAGAGGCTAGCGGGGATACAGATACGCAGTATTTT.